Listed below are T cell receptor beta chains from one sample, sequenced in a study of Graves' ophthalmopathy and Graves' hyperthyroidism. TCRdb re-derived calls from the multiplex PCR reads in MiXCR, one entry per CDR3 protein. The data show roughly 610,000 distinct CDR3 sequences, roughly 20% seen once. Material: peripheral blood. Receptors were obtained from a woman aged 18-29 years with stable Graves' hyperthyroidism. Some clones in this sample may be carry-over from other donors' samples. CDR3s include the opening cysteine and the closing phenylalanine or tryptophan. The D gene is left open where the match is weak. Rows may omit the clone size; those that give it use once, few, many or a size class.

TRBV29-1	TRBJ1-2	few	NA	CSVEEVRGGYTF	TGCAGCGTTGAAGAAGTCCGGGGAGGCTACACCTTC
TRBV12-3/TRBV12-4	TRBJ2-7	once	NA	CASARGLPYEQYF	TGTGCCAGCGCCCGAGGCCTACCCTACGAGCAGTACTTC
TRBV6-2/TRBV6-3	TRBJ1-2	few	NA	CASRRVDYGYTF	TGTGCCAGCAGGAGGGTAGACTATGGCTACACCTTC
TRBV19	TRBJ1-5	many	NA	CASTKQSRNYQPQHF	TGTGCCAGTACAAAGCAGTCGAGAAACTATCAGCCCCAGCATTTT
TRBV12-3/TRBV12-4	TRBJ2-5	many	NA	CASSLVRAETQYF	TGTGCCAGCAGTTTAGTCAGAGCAGAGACCCAGTACTTC
TRBV4-1	TRBJ1-6	NA	NA	CASSSGQISYFYNSPLHF	TGCGCCAGCAGCTCTGGACAGATAAGCTACTTCTATAATTCACCCCTCCACTTT
TRBV30	TRBJ1-1	many	TRBD1	CAWSRRTGSAFF	TGTGCCTGGAGTAGAAGGACAGGGAGCGCTTTCTTT
TRBV29-1	TRBJ1-5	many	TRBD1	CSVEVTGGNQPQHF	TGCAGCGTTGAGGTGACAGGGGGCAATCAGCCCCAGCATTTT
TRBV14	TRBJ2-7	many	TRBD1	CASSPGGLVYEQYF	TGTGCCAGCAGCCCAGGGGGATTAGTCTACGAGCAGTACTTC
TRBV20-1	TRBJ2-5	NA	TRBD1	CSAKDRGLETQYF	TGCAGTGCTAAGGACAGGGGCCTGGAGACCCAGTACTTC
TRBV12-3/TRBV12-4	TRBJ1-1	many	NA	CASSSPANTEAFF	TGTGCCAGCAGTTCCCCGGCGAACACTGAAGCTTTCTTT
TRBV6-2/TRBV6-3	TRBJ1-2	many	TRBD1	CASRTGQALGTF	TGTGCCAGCAGAACGGGACAGGCCCTGGGGACCTTC
TRBV20-1	TRBJ2-5	NA	NA	CSASNQETQYF	TGCAGTGCTAGCAACCAAGAGACCCAGTACTTC
TRBV6-2/TRBV6-3	TRBJ2-7	NA	NA	CASTQPGQPYEQYF	TGTGCCAGCACTCAACCGGGTCAGCCCTACGAGCAGTACTTC
TRBV5-1	TRBJ1-1	many	NA	CASSFTRRTEAFF	TGCGCCAGCAGCTTTACAAGAAGGACTGAAGCTTTCTTT
TRBV19	TRBJ2-5	NA	TRBD1	CASSIETGGKETQYF	TGTGCCAGTAGTATAGAGACAGGGGGGAAGGAGACCCAGTACTTC
TRBV12-5	TRBJ1-6	many	NA	CASGLEGDNSPLHF	TGTGCTAGTGGTTTGGAAGGGGATAATTCACCCCTCCACTTT
TRBV28	TRBJ2-2	NA	NA	CALSENTGELFF	TGTGCCCTCTCTGAGAACACCGGGGAGCTGTTTTTT
TRBV12-3/TRBV12-4	TRBJ2-5	NA	TRBD1	CASSLHRGTSIGRETQYF	TGTGCCAGCAGTTTACACAGGGGGACATCTATAGGCAGAGAGACCCAGTACTTC
TRBV28	TRBJ2-4	NA	NA	CASQRPGNKNIQYF	TGTGCCAGCCAGAGACCGGGGAACAAAAACATTCAGTACTTC
TRBV27	TRBJ2-5	many	NA	CASSYGTPQETQYF	TGTGCCAGCAGTTACGGGACCCCCCAAGAGACCCAGTACTTC
TRBV30	TRBJ2-5	many	TRBD1	CAWSKDRGIETQYF	TGTGCCTGGAGTAAAGACAGGGGAATTGAGACCCAGTACTTC
TRBV2	TRBJ1-1	NA	TRBD1	CASSVNRGSGNTEAFF	TGTGCCAGCAGTGTTAACAGGGGTAGTGGGAACACTGAAGCTTTCTTT
TRBV24-1	TRBJ2-5	few	TRBD1	CATSDTGQGQETQYF	TGTGCCACCAGTGACACGGGACAGGGGCAAGAGACCCAGTACTTC
TRBV15	TRBJ2-7	NA	NA	CATSRGPLGEEQYF	TGTGCCACCAGCAGAGGACCCCTCGGGGAGGAGCAGTACTTC
TRBV12-3/TRBV12-4	TRBJ2-5	few	TRBD1	CASSPPGQGWVTQYF	TGTGCCAGCAGTCCCCCGGGACAGGGATGGGTAACCCAGTACTTC
TRBV20-1	TRBJ1-1	many	TRBD1	CSGRQGTATEAFF	TGCAGTGGAAGACAGGGGACGGCCACTGAAGCTTTCTTT
TRBV5-1	TRBJ1-1	NA	NA	CASSLAGAVEAFF	TGCGCCAGCAGCTTGGCCGGGGCAGTTGAAGCTTTCTTT
TRBV13	TRBJ2-7	NA	TRBD2	CASSSGTSGVGEQYF	TGTGCCAGCAGCTCCGGGACTAGCGGTGTGGGGGAGCAGTACTTC
TRBV11-1	TRBJ2-5	NA	NA	CASSLAPLGYSRETQYF	TGTGCCAGCAGCTTAGCCCCTCTAGGGTATTCGCGAGAGACCCAGTACTTC
TRBV7-8	TRBJ1-1	many	NA	CASNPQGELSAFF	TGTGCCAGCAACCCCCAGGGAGAATTGAGCGCTTTCTTT
TRBV10-3	TRBJ1-5	many	NA	CAINPGYNSNQPQHF	TGTGCCATCAACCCGGGCTATAATAGCAATCAGCCCCAGCATTTT
TRBV28	TRBJ1-2	many	NA	CASSSGQLGNYGYTF	TGTGCCAGCAGTTCTGGACAGCTCGGGAACTATGGCTACACCTTC
TRBV27	TRBJ1-1	many	TRBD1	CASRRQGRTEAFF	TGTGCCAGCAGAAGACAGGGAAGGACTGAAGCTTTCTTT
TRBV4-2	TRBJ2-2	NA	NA	CASSQDYRPGELFF	TGTGCCAGCAGCCAAGATTATAGACCCGGGGAGCTGTTTTTT
TRBV5-6	TRBJ1-2	NA	TRBD1	CASTTGTGTSGYTF	TGTGCCAGTACAACCGGGACAGGGACAAGCGGCTACACCTTC
TRBV4-1	TRBJ1-2	NA	NA	CASSQDRWGNYGYTF	TGCGCCAGCAGCCAAGATCGGTGGGGGAACTATGGCTACACCTTC
TRBV6-5	TRBJ2-7	few	NA	CASSYGAPPDYEQYF	TGTGCCAGCAGTTACGGGGCTCCTCCAGACTACGAGCAGTACTTC
TRBV18	TRBJ1-6	NA	NA	CASSPEGFYNSPLHF	TGTGCCAGCTCACCAGAGGGGTTCTATAATTCACCCCTCCACTTT
TRBV15	TRBJ2-5	many	TRBD1	CATMDRGQETQYF	TGTGCCACCATGGACAGGGGGCAAGAGACCCAGTACTTC
TRBV6-1	TRBJ2-7	many	NA	CASSEGEQYF	TGTGCCAGCTCGGAGGGCGAGCAGTACTTC